The 14 T cell receptor beta chains presented below share a single source sample, sequenced in a study of esophageal squamous cell carcinoma under preoperative chemotherapy. TCRdb fed the PCR reads into MiXCR, producing one record per CDR3 protein. The table has almost 9,500 distinct CDR3 sequences, about 52% seen once. Documented time point: after preoperative PTX-NDP chemotherapy. The material was obtained from a patient given preoperative chemotherapy. The receptors come from a human donor with esophageal squamous cell carcinoma. The donor label of this sample is uncertain.

The DNA of the CDR3 is TGTGCCAGCACCCAAAAGCGGGAGTGGGCAGATACGCAGTATTTT. It encodes CASTQKREWADTQYF. The chain uses TRBV6-1 and TRBJ2-3, with 8 bases lining up with TRBD2. V shed 7 bases and J 4 bases; nucleotides not matched to a gene: 10. The germline V gene has CDR1 MNHNS and CDR2 SASEGT. The CDR3 is 15 residues long.

This chain joins TRBV6-1 and TRBJ1-5; tentatively, D is TRBD1 (5 bases). The germline gives CDR1 MNHNS, CDR2 SASEGT. The CDR3 is 13 residues long. V lost 8 bases, J lost 3 bases, and 11 bases lay in between. CDR3 region: CASGGRINQPQHF. The CDR3 DNA reads as TGTGCCAGCGGGGGACGGATCAATCAGCCCCAGCATTTT.

The sample holds one count of this clonotype. The V gene is TRBV6-5, the J gene TRBJ2-1, with 11 bases identical to TRBD2. The J call is uncertain, as TRBJ2-7 better fits the DNA end. The CDR3 has 15 amino acids. The germline V gene encodes CDR1 MNHEY and CDR2 SVGAGI. The CDR3 bases are TGTGCCAGCAGTTACTTGGGACTAGCGGATTACGAGCAGTACTTC. This codes for CASSYLGLADYEQYF.

This clonotype was recorded a few times. The chain uses TRBV7-2 and TRBJ2-2; possible D gene TRBD1, 5 bases. With 1 base removed from V and 6 bases from J, the gap between germline ends came to 15 bases. The CDR3 runs to 16 residues. Germline CDR1 is SGHTA and CDR2 is FQGNSA. CDR3 loop: CASSLVGLPIAGELFF. The CDR3 DNA reads TGTGCCAGCAGCTTAGTGGGGCTCCCAATAGCCGGGGAGCTGTTTTTT.

The V and J genes are TRBV6-1 and TRBJ2-5; the D gene is possibly TRBD1 (5 bases). The J call is in doubt because the DNA end fits TRBJ2-1 better. The CDR3 runs to 15 residues. Looked up from germline, CDR1 is MNHNS and CDR2 is SASEGT. CDR3: CASSEADRYQETQFF. CDR3 nucleotides: TGTGCCAGCAGTGAAGCTGACAGATACCAAGAGACCCAGTTCTTC.

The chain joins TRBV6-1 to TRBJ2-3, with 7 bases identical to TRBD2. V was pared by 6 bases and J by 12 bases, with 21 bases of the junction left unmatched. Germline V lookup: CDR1 MNHNS, CDR2 SASEGT. The CDR3 sequence is 16 residues long. CDR3 DNA sequence: TGTGCCAGCAGCCTTTTGGGGGGGTGGGCCACAGACACTCAGTATTTT. Its translation is CASSLLGGWATDTQYF.

Details on this clonotype: This CDR3 fails to terminate in the conserved phenylalanine or tryptophan, so it likely reflects a read error. Because the CDR3's place on the DNA is in doubt, the DNA is left out and the CDR3 is given as listed by TCRdb. The CDR3: CASSLAGQGRTEQFFGP. V is TRBV7-9 and J is TRBJ2-6; the table's D call, TRBD1, has no DNA check behind it. The CDR3 region is 17 residues in length, termini included. Germline V CDR1 and CDR2: SEHNR, FQNEAQ (reference sequence).

In this sample, this clonotype turned up a few times. The genes are TRBV6-2 or TRBV6-3 and TRBJ2-1, with D unclear. The DNA end is a closer match to TRBJ2-7, so the J assignment may be wrong. The germline V gene has CDR1 MNHEY and CDR2 SVGEGT. The CDR3 covers 15 residues. As DNA, the CDR3 is TGTGCCAGCAGCCTTGAGACGGCCATCTCCTACGAGCAGTACTTC. Protein: CASSLETAISYEQYF.

The chain joins TRBV7-2 to TRBJ2-1, with D hard to call. Gene TRBJ2-7 matches the end of the DNA better, so the J call may be wrong. CDR3 length equals 14 residues. Germline V CDR1 and CDR2: SGHTA, FQGNSA. CDR3 in amino acids: CASSPTGQNYEQYF. Written as DNA, the CDR3 is TGTGCCAGCAGCCCGACGGGTCAAAACTACGAGCAGTACTTC.

This chain joins TRBV6-1 and TRBJ2-1; D gene ambiguous. The J call could be wrong; TRBJ2-7 is a better fit for the DNA end. Germline V gene sequence: CDR1 MNHNS, CDR2 SASEGT. The CDR3 totals 10 residues. The CDR3 bases are TGTGCCAGCAGTGATTACGAGCAGTACTTC. It translates to CASSDYEQYF.

About this clonotype: A read error may produce the germline difference seen at one junction end. This chain joins TRBV6-1 and TRBJ2-5, with D perhaps matching TRBD1 (6 bases). The CDR3 is 16 residues long. Germline CDR1 MNHNS, CDR2 SASEGT. The CDR3 DNA reads as TGTGCCAGCAGCCCAGCGACAGGAGAGGGGGACAAGACCCAGAACTTC. This sequence encodes CASSPATGEGDKTQNF.

Remarks on this clonotype: The junction departs from the called germline gene at one end, perhaps through a read error. The chain combines TRBV6-1 with TRBJ2-3; D is perhaps TRBD2 (7 bases). The CDR3 extends over 15 amino acids. Germline V gives CDR1 MNHNS, CDR2 SASEGT. CDR3 sequence (DNA): TGTGGCGGGGGTGAAGGGGGAGGGGACCCAGAGACGCAGTATTTC. Translating it yields CGGGEGGGDPETQYF.

This clonotype was seen a few times. The CDR3 reads CASSYSIRGLGEQYF. CDR3 sequence (DNA): TGTGCCAGCAGTTACTCGATCAGAGGGCTTGGTGAGCAGTACTTC. This chain connects TRBV6-5 to TRBJ2-4; a weak D match, TRBD2 (5 bases). Germline V gene lookup returns CDR1 MNHEY and CDR2 SVGAGI. V lost 0 bases, J lost 13 bases, and 19 bases lay in between. This CDR3 is 15 amino acids long.

This clonotype was detected only once. The chain recombines TRBV12-3 or TRBV12-4 with TRBJ2-5, with 15 bases fitting TRBD2. The J call may be wrong; the DNA end is better matched by TRBJ2-1. The CDR3 covers 18 residues. The DNA of the CDR3 is TGTGCCAGCAGTTTAGAGGCTTGGACTAGCGGGAGGGCCAATGAGCAGTTCTTC. This codes for CASSLEAWTSGRANEQFF.